Listed below are T cell receptor beta chains from one sample, sequenced in a study of patients and donors after allogeneic stem cell transplantation. MiXCR, run by TCRdb on the RT-PCR reads, gives a single entry per CDR3 protein. The sample yields some 960,000 distinct CDR3 sequences, approximately 19% seen once. The sequenced material came from blood, either unsorted or a sorted T cell fraction (not recorded which). The receptors here all came from a human donor who was either an allogeneic HSCT recipient or a stem cell or donor lymphocyte infusion donor (not recorded which). It is not recorded whose cells these are; they may come from a transplant donor. CDR3s include the opening cysteine and the closing phenylalanine or tryptophan. The order of the fields is D gene, V gene, clone size, J gene, CDR3 DNA, CDR3 protein. D genes are given only for firm matches. A row's size may be missing; if present it is once, few, many or a size class.

.	TRBV7-9	few	TRBJ2-1	TGTGCCAGCAGCTTAGCTATGGCCCTAGGGAATGAGCAGTTCTTC	CASSLAMALGNEQFF
.	TRBV28	few	TRBJ1-5	TGTGCCAGCATAGGCGGGGGGGGGCAGCCCCAGCATTTT	CASIGGGGQPQHF
.	TRBV12-3/TRBV12-4	.	TRBJ1-5	TGTGCCAGCAGTCTCCCCGGGGCGGGTCAGCCCCAGCATTTT	CASSLPGAGQPQHF
.	TRBV2	few	TRBJ2-2	TGTGCCAGCAAAGGCAGAGCCACGAACACCGGGGAGCTGTTTTTT	CASKGRATNTGELFF
.	TRBV4-1	.	TRBJ1-1	TGCGCCAGCAGCCCCACATTACCCAGGAACACTGAAGCTTTCTTT	CASSPTLPRNTEAFF
.	TRBV20-1	.	TRBJ2-7	TGCAGTGCTAGAGATACGAGTTACTACGAGCAGTACTTC	CSARDTSYYEQYF
.	TRBV12-3/TRBV12-4	.	TRBJ1-1	TGTGCCAGCAGTTTAGCAGGGGAGGTGAACACTGAAGATTTCTTT	CASSLAGEVNTEDFF
.	TRBV24-1	few	TRBJ2-3	TGTGCCACCAGTGCGGACGGTCCCACAGATACGCAGTATTTT	CATSADGPTDTQYF
TRBD2	TRBV12-3/TRBV12-4	many	TRBJ2-3	TGTGCCAGCAGTTTAGCGCTAACTAGCGACCGCCGGGGGACGCAGTATTTT	CASSLALTSDRRGTQYF
TRBD1	TRBV27	.	TRBJ1-6	TGTGCCAGCAGTCCGAGACAGGGGATAGGACTCTCCTATAATTCACCCCTCCACTTT	CASSPRQGIGLSYNSPLHF
TRBD1	TRBV6-1	once	TRBJ1-3	TGTGCCAGCAGTCAAGGGACAGACCCTCCTGGAAACACCATATATTTT	CASSQGTDPPGNTIYF
.	TRBV20-1	few	TRBJ1-2	TGCAGTGCTAGAGATCCTTCGGGCAGGGAGGGTGGCTACACCTTC	CSARDPSGREGGYTF
TRBD1	TRBV27	.	TRBJ1-4	TGTGCCAGCAGTCAGGGGGAAGTTGGAAAACTGTTTTTT	CASSQGEVGKLFF
.	TRBV20-1	.	TRBJ2-1	TGCAGTGCTACCCAAGGGTCCGTCCCGAACAATGAGCAGTTCTTC	CSATQGSVPNNEQFF
.	TRBV20-1	few	TRBJ2-3	TGCAGTGCTAGAGATATCTCGGCCCGTCCAGATACGCAGTATTTT	CSARDISARPDTQYF
TRBD1	TRBV28	.	TRBJ1-1	TGTGCCAGCAGGGGGACAGCGTCTCCCCCTGAAGCTTTCTTT	CASRGTASPPEAFF
TRBD1	TRBV7-9	many	TRBJ1-1	TGTGCCGCTTTAGGGACAGGGGGCACTGAAGCTTTCTTT	CAALGTGGTEAFF
.	TRBV29-1	few	TRBJ2-3	TGCAGCGTTGTTGCGGCAGTACGCACAGATACGCAGTATTTT	CSVVAAVRTDTQYF
.	TRBV5-1	.	TRBJ1-5	TGCGCCAGCAGCTTGGACAATTTCAATCAGCCCCAGCATTTT	CASSLDNFNQPQHF
TRBD1	TRBV12-3/TRBV12-4	few	TRBJ1-1	TGTGCCAGTGGACAGGGTATCACTGAAGCTTTCTTT	CASGQGITEAFF
.	TRBV6-1	.	TRBJ1-2	TGTGCCAGCAGTGACTATTCCGGGGGCTATGGCTACACCTTC	CASSDYSGGYGYTF
TRBD1	TRBV10-3	many	TRBJ1-1	TGTGCCATCAGAGGACAGGGGATGAACACTGAAGCTTTCTTT	CAIRGQGMNTEAFF